What follows are 14 T cell receptor beta chains derived from one specimen sequenced in a study of T cell clusters in autoimmune cytopenias (dated by TCRdb to about 2019). Sequencing instrument: Illumina MiSeq. TRB rearrangements were amplified by multiplex PCR using a touch-down protocol with TRB-A and TRB-B primer pools mixed in one tube. After reprocessing by TCRdb, each CDR3 protein sequence is one entry, and no DNA is given. The sample table on file contains a few thousand distinct CDR3 sequences. The ten largest clonotypes hold approximately 16% of the sample. TRB amplification used roughly 0.25 ug of peripheral blood genomic DNA, approximately 41,000 genome equivalents, per sample. What was sequenced was peripheral blood. The receptors originated from a human donor with an autoimmune cytopenia or autoimmune hepatitis (not recorded which).

This chain joins TRBV6-5 and TRBJ2-2. CDR3 size: 15 residues. Looked up from germline, CDR1 is MNHEY and CDR2 is SVGAGI. This CDR3 is CASSYSGRRTGELFF.

The V call is TRBV18, the J call TRBJ2-7; TCRdb's assignment of TRBD1 cannot be checked, as there is no DNA. Germline CDR1 reads KGHSH; CDR2 reads LQKENI. The CDR3 consists of 15 residues. CDR3 residues: CASSPLLTGAYEQYF.

Considering frequency, this clonotype is medium-sized. The chain carries TRBV6-5 and TRBJ1-5. The germline V gene encodes CDR1 MNHEY and CDR2 SVGAGI. There are 15 residues in the CDR3. CDR3 residues: CASSYNLGLDQPQHF.

This clonotype registers medium-sized (0.01 to 0.1%) by frequency. V is TRBV7-2 and J is TRBJ2-3; TCRdb picks TRBD2, but there is no DNA to check that call. Germline V lookup: CDR1 SGHTA, CDR2 FQGNSA. The CDR3 sequence is 16 residues long. The CDR3 protein is CASSLGLAGGSDTQYF.

This chain joins TRBV5-1 and TRBJ2-7. The CDR3 loop spans 14 amino acids. Germline CDR1 reads SGHRS; CDR2 reads YFSETQ. The CDR3 loop is CASSVSYGGYEQYF.

This clonotype is deemed medium-sized by its frequency. The rearrangement joins TRBV19 to TRBJ1-5; TCRdb's D gene call, TRBD1, goes unchecked for lack of DNA. The CDR3 loop spans 17 amino acids. Germline V CDR1 and CDR2: LNHDA, SQIVND (reference sequence). This CDR3 is CASSIETLGGRNQPQHF.

The chain is built from TRBV5-4 and TRBJ2-3. CDR1 and CDR2 from the germline V gene are SGHNT and YYREEE (reference sequence). The CDR3 consists of 15 residues. CDR3 amino acids: CASSLVGLPRVTQYF.

The rearrangement links TRBV6-1 to TRBJ1-6; TCRdb's D gene call, TRBD1, goes unchecked for lack of DNA. CDR3 size: 15 residues. Germline loops: CDR1 MNHNS, CDR2 SASEGT. The CDR3 protein is CASSKGTGGGSPLHF.

Its frequency marks this clonotype as medium-sized (0.01 to 0.1%). The chain uses TRBV12-3 or TRBV12-4 and TRBJ2-1; without DNA, the TCRdb call of TRBD1 cannot be checked. The CDR3 is 15 amino acids. This CDR3 reads CASSRTGSSYNEQFF.

This clonotype is called medium-sized based on its frequency. This CDR3 reads CASSLDQGRGYGYTF. The chain is built from TRBV7-9 and TRBJ1-2; the D call of TRBD1 rests on TCRdb alone, since no DNA is present to check it. This CDR3 region has 15 residues. Germline V CDR1 and CDR2: SEHNR, FQNEAQ (reference sequence).

The chain joins TRBV5-1 to TRBJ2-1; TCRdb proposes TRBD1, but this gene call is untestable without DNA. The CDR3 is 15 amino acids. From germline, CDR1 is SGHRS and CDR2 YFSETQ. The CDR3: CASFPGTGDYNEQFF.

The V and J genes are TRBV2 and TRBJ1-6; TCRdb lists TRBD1, though no DNA is available to test this call. The CDR3 is 14 amino acids. CDR1 and CDR2 from the germline V gene are SNHLY and FYNNEI. The CDR3 is CASSEHRGNSPLHF.

This rearrangement joins TRBV20-1 to TRBJ1-2; with no DNA, the TCRdb D assignment of TRBD1 cannot be verified. CDR3 length equals 15 residues. Germline-derived CDR1 and CDR2 are DFQATT and SNEGSKA (reference sequence). The CDR3: CSAKPGTGTNYGYTF.

This clonotype is labeled medium-sized based on frequency. The chain combines TRBV7-6 with TRBJ1-5; without DNA, the TCRdb call of TRBD1 cannot be checked. The CDR3 consists of 17 residues. The germline gives CDR1 SGHVS, CDR2 FNYEAQ. CDR3 residues: CASSHARGAAGHQPQHF.